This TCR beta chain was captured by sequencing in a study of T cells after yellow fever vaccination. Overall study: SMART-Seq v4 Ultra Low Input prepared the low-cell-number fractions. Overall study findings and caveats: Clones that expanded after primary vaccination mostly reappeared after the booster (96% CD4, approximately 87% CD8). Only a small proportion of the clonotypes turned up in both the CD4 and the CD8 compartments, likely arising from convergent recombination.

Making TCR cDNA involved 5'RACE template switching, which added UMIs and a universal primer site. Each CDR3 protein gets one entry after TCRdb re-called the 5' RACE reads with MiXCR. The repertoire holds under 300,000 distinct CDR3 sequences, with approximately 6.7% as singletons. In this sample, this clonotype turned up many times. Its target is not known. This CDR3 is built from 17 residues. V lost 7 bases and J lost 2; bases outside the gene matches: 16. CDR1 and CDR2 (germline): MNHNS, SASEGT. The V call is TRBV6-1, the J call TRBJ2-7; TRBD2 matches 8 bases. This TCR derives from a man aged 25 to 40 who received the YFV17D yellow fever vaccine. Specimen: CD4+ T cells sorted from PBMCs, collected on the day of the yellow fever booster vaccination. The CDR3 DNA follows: TGTGCCAGCACCCCCCGGGGAAGCGGGAGACTCGCCTACGAGCAGTACTTC. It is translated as CASTPRGSGRLAYEQYF.